Following are 19 T cell receptor beta chains from one sample sequenced in a study of identifying expanded T cells in peripheral blood (dated by TCRdb to between 2019 and 2020). Libraries were made using the immunoSEQ multiplex PCR assay. Entries here come from immuneACCESS through TCRdb and include only in-frame sequences with V and J called. Some clones fail to appear in such tables; in the studies checked, an unresolved V gene covers under half of the shortfall, and the cause of the remainder is unknown. The sample records roughly 96,000 clones, roughly 90% of which are singletons. The ten biggest clones cover around 5.9% of the sample. The sequencing input was blood. The receptors were sampled from a person aged 18-69 years in good health.

The chain couples TRBV6-5 to TRBJ1-1, with a weak D call TRBD1 (5 bases). Germline-derived CDR1 and CDR2 are MNHEY and SVGAGI. Trimming stripped 7 bases from V and 1 base from J, with 13 bases between. This CDR3 has 14 residues. DNA of the CDR3: TGTGCCAGCAAGGGACTGCCAGAGAACACTGAAGCTTTCTTT. It is translated as CASKGLPENTEAFF.

This chain links TRBV6-5 with TRBJ2-6; TRBD2 might be the D (5 bases). The CDR3 consists of 15 residues. The ends were cut back, 3 bases at V and 2 bases at J, with 8 bases in the middle. CDR1 and CDR2 (germline): MNHEY, SVGAGI. The DNA of the CDR3 is TGTGCCAGCAGTTATATGGGAGCTGGGGCCAACGTCCTGACTTTC. Protein product: CASSYMGAGANVLTF.

This rearrangement joins TRBV5-1 to TRBJ2-3, with TRBD2 as a possible D gene (6 bases). Germline V gives CDR1 SGHRS, CDR2 YFSETQ. The CDR3 sequence is 14 residues long. Trimming shortened V by 5 bases and J by 9 bases, and 19 bases separated the two germline ends. CDR3 coding DNA: TGCGCCAGCAGTCAGGCTCTCAGTCGGGAGACGCAGTATTTT. Translated: CASSQALSRETQYF.

The chain combines TRBV19 with TRBJ2-3; D perhaps matches TRBD1 (6 bases). Germline CDR1 LNHDA, CDR2 SQIVND (reference sequence). V shed 5 bases and J shed 1 base, with 16 bases lying between them. The CDR3 covers 16 residues. The CDR3 sequence is CASSDYRVRGTDTQYF. The CDR3 nucleotides are TGTGCCAGTAGTGACTACAGGGTCCGGGGCACAGATACGCAGTATTTT.

The chain employs TRBV27 and TRBJ1-1, with 7 positions matching TRBD1. CDR1 is MNHEY and CDR2 is SMNVEV in the germline V gene (reference sequence). V trimming: 5 bases; J trimming: 4 bases; junction bases outside the gene matches: 10. The CDR3 sequence is 15 residues long. The CDR3 region has the DNA TGTGCCAGCAGTCTGGCAGGGGGGGGGAGCACTGAAGCTTTCTTT. It is translated as CASSLAGGGSTEAFF.

This rearrangement joins TRBV4-2 to TRBJ1-2, with 7 positions matching TRBD1. Trimming cost V 1 base and J 5 bases; bases outside gene matches: 7. Per the germline V gene, CDR1 is LGHNA and CDR2 is YNFKEQ. This CDR3 has 15 amino acids. In nucleotides, the CDR3 is TGTGCCAGCAGCCAAGCGCTTGGGGGACAGTATGGCTACACCTTC. It translates to CASSQALGGQYGYTF.

The V and J genes are TRBV19 and TRBJ2-5; no clear D. Deletions cut 5 bases from V and 5 bases from J, with 9 bases between. The CDR3 contains 12 residues. From germline, CDR1 is LNHDA and CDR2 SQIVND (reference sequence). The CDR3 region has the DNA TGTGCCAGTAGTGCCGATAGGGAGACCCAGTACTTC. Translation: CASSADRETQYF.

This chain connects TRBV4-2 to TRBJ2-3, with 10 bases that match TRBD1. The germline V gene has CDR1 LGHNA and CDR2 YNFKEQ. V gave up 4 bases and J gave up 3 bases; unmatched junction bases: 4. The CDR3 extends over 15 amino acids. The CDR3 coding sequence is TGTGCCAGCAGCCCCGGACAGGGGGGAACAGATACGCAGTATTTT. Residues: CASSPGQGGTDTQYF.

The rearrangement uses TRBV2 and TRBJ1-1; a possible D gene is TRBD1 (5 bases). The CDR3 covers 14 residues. The V gene's germline CDR1 is SNHLY and CDR2 FYNNEI. V dropped 5 bases and J dropped 3 bases, with 13 bases sitting between them. The CDR3 sequence is CASSSRGSDTEAFF. CDR3 bases: TGTGCCAGCAGTTCTCGGGGGTCCGACACTGAAGCTTTCTTT.

The chain carries TRBV7-3 and TRBJ2-1; 10 bases match TRBD1. Germline trimming cut 5 bases from V and 10 bases from J; bases unmatched to any gene: 8. From germline, CDR1 is SGHTA and CDR2 FQGTGA. The CDR3 runs to 14 residues. In DNA form, the CDR3 reads TGTGCCAGCAGCCCTGACAGGGGGCCAAGGGAGCAGTTCTTC. It specifies CASSPDRGPREQFF.

The chain combines TRBV11-3 with TRBJ1-3; D call uncertain. Germline V gene sequence: CDR1 SGHNT, CDR2 YENEEA. The CDR3 covers 15 residues. V was pared by 0 bases and J by 0 bases, with 6 bases between. Here the CDR3 reads CASSLDGDSGNTIYF. In nucleotides, the CDR3 is TGTGCCAGCAGCTTAGACGGCGACTCTGGAAACACCATATATTTT.

V and J are TRBV30 and TRBJ1-1; D is unresolved. V lost 8 bases and J lost 1, with 17 bases in between. The CDR3 loop spans 14 amino acids. Germline-derived CDR1 and CDR2 are GTSNPN and SVGIG (reference sequence). This CDR3 reads CAAKTGVPNTEAFF. The CDR3 DNA reads as TGTGCCGCGAAAACCGGGGTACCGAACACTGAAGCTTTCTTT.

The chain carries TRBV5-1 and TRBJ2-2; TRBD1 matches 7 bases. Germline V gene data show CDR1 as SGHRS and CDR2 as YFSETQ. With V trimmed by 2 bases and J by 0 bases, 1 base remained unmatched. The CDR3 is 15 amino acids. CDR3 residues: CASSFGTANTGELFF. The CDR3 nucleotides are TGCGCCAGCAGCTTCGGGACAGCGAACACCGGGGAGCTGTTTTTT.

The rearrangement uses TRBV15 and TRBJ1-5, with 9 bases fitting TRBD1. This CDR3 has 14 amino acids. CDR1 is LNHNV, CDR2 YYDKDF, per germline (reference sequence). The V gene end was trimmed by 3 bases and the J gene end by 6 bases; junction bases not matched to a gene: 3. The CDR3 region is CATSSRQGGQPQHF. The CDR3 coding sequence is TGTGCCACCAGCAGCCGACAGGGGGGTCAGCCCCAGCATTTT.

In this sample, this clone turned up a few times. The J gene is TRBJ2-2, the V gene TRBV30, with a possible D match to TRBD2 (5 bases). Germline lookup yields CDR1 GTSNPN and CDR2 SVGIG (reference sequence). This CDR3 spans 13 amino acids. V gave up 0 bases and J gave up 5 bases, with 7 bases separating them. In DNA, the CDR3 is TGTGCCTGGAGTGTACGGGAAACCGGGGAGCTGTTTTTT. Protein sequence: CAWSVRETGELFF.

The CDR3 region has the DNA TGTGCCAGCAGCTTGGGCGGGAGGTCGAACACCGGGGAGCTGTTTTTT. Translation gives CASSLGGRSNTGELFF. This chain uses TRBV5-4 with TRBJ2-2, with 8 nucleotides matching TRBD2. The CDR3 length is 16 residues. Losses at the gene ends were 0 bases for V and 0 bases for J; bases not matched to a gene: 1. Germline CDR1 SGHNT, CDR2 YYREEE (reference sequence).

The CDR3 coding sequence is TGTGCCAGTAGTATTTCGTTGGCTTCTGGGGCCAACGTCCTGACTTTC. This translates into CASSISLASGANVLTF. V gene TRBV19 combines with J gene TRBJ2-6; no definite D call. V gave up 3 bases and J gave up 1 base, with 10 bases separating them. The CDR3 is 16 amino acids. CDR1 is LNHDA and CDR2 is SQIVND in the germline V gene (reference sequence).

V and J are TRBV19 and TRBJ1-6; D is undetermined. Germline loops: CDR1 LNHDA, CDR2 SQIVND (reference sequence). The CDR3 has 17 residues. Trimming took off 7 bases at V and 0 bases at J, with 16 bases between the two ends. The CDR3 DNA follows: TGTGCCAGTACTCCAAAGGCCGGCCACTCCTATAATTCACCCCTCCACTTT. Its translation: CASTPKAGHSYNSPLHF.

The chain recombines TRBV9 with TRBJ2-5; 7 bases align to TRBD1. Germline CDR1 SGDLS, CDR2 YYNGEE. J lost 4 bases, V lost 4 bases, and 4 bases had no gene match. This CDR3 comprises 13 residues. The CDR3 DNA reads as TGTGCCAGCAGCCCGAACAGGGGAGAGACCCAGTACTTC. It yields the protein CASSPNRGETQYF. The full variable domain, completed using reference TRBV9 and TRBJ2-5, is DSGVTQTPKHLITATGQRVTLRCSPRSGDLSVYWYQQSLDQGLQFLIQYYNGEERAKGNILERFSAQQFPDLHSELNLSSLELGDSALYFCASSPNRGETQYFGPGTRLLVL.